Described below is a single TCR beta chain sequence and its context. This clonotype has only a few counts. The antigen it recognizes is unknown. The sample holds no much larger clone one base away, and base qualities are not on file. From the cysteine up to the phenylalanine, the CDR3 has a length of 15 residues. Just the 45-base CDR3 DNA is kept, in frame starting at base 1. Based on the germline V gene, the CDR1 and CDR2 sequences are SGHTA and FQGNSA. Cut back by 1 base and 2 bases, the V and J ends lie 11 bases apart. This record comes from a study of T-cell reconstitution after alpha-beta-depleted transplantation in children (TCRdb year 2016). General notes on the study: T-cell immune reconstitution after TCRalphabeta/CD19-depleted allogeneic hematopoietic cell transplantation in children was quantitatively tracked in the study by means of TCR repertoire profiling. The full study reports these points: Hyperexpanded clone frequencies declined over subsequent months; after one year, T-cell counts and TCRbeta diversity were mostly attributed to newly produced T cells. The apparently early alphabetaT-cell count recovery about two months after transplant was reportedly dependent on only several hundred rapidly expanded clones derived from non-depleted graft cells. In some patients, the high TCRbeta diversity seen at day 60 was put down to recipient T cells and intrathymic progenitors that had survived conditioning.

The intended sense of this specimen's treatment or condition label: allogeneic hematopoietic cell transplantation with graft depleted of TCRalphabeta T cells and CD19 B cells. Transplant recipients were children who received TCRalphabeta/CD19-depleted allogeneic hematopoietic cell grafts. To prepare the library, PCR was applied. Reads for this sample came from an Illumina HiSeq 2500. TCR library preparation used molecular barcoding, with unique molecular identifiers applied to normalize quantification of the TCRbeta repertoire. TCRdb's own reprocessing of the public reads used fastp at Q25 and MiXCR and kept productive beta chains. Here each entry gathers all rows of one CDR3 protein and keeps the most common genes and DNA. The sample table holds 580,000 or so distinct CDR3 sequences, of which roughly 23% were seen once. Of the sample, less than 15% is held by the ten largest clones.

Sequenced here: PBMCs, mostly from graft donor cells, sampled 360 days after TCRalphabeta/CD19-depleted stem cell transplant. The source of this sequence is a boy under three years old who had a stem cell transplant for acute myeloid leukemia, so the T cells may come from the graft donor. The receptor chain draws on TRBV7-2 and TRBJ2-5, with TRBD1 perhaps the D gene, on 6 matching bases. The bases read TGTGCCAGCAGCTTAGACAGGGTCCCTCAAGAGACCCAGTACTTC. Its translation reads: CASSLDRVPQETQYF.